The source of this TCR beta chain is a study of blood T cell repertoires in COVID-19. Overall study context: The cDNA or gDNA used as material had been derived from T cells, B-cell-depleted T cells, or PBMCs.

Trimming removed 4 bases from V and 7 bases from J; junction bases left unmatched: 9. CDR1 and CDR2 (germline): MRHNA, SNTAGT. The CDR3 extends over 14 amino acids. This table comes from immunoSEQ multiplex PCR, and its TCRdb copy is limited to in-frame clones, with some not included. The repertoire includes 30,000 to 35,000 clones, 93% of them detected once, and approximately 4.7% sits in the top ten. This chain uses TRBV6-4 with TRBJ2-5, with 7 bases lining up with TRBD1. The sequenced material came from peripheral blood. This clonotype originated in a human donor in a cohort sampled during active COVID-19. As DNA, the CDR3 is TGTGCCAGCAGTGTTGAGGGGGCCTTCGGGACCCAGTACTTC. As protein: CASSVEGAFGTQYF.